The present TCR beta chain was sequenced within a study of T cells in Graves' hyperthyroidism and ophthalmopathy. Amplification of TCR beta CDR3 regions was performed using RNA transcripts as template. During a first-round RT-PCR of the TCR CDR3, the HTBI primer set was used. TCRdb processed the multiplex PCR reads anew with MiXCR; each CDR3 protein has one entry. The table has 500,000 to 600,000 distinct CDR3 sequences, 40% to 50% seen once. The CDR3 is 14 residues long. The V gene lost 2 bases and the J gene lost 7 bases, with 15 bases spanning the gap. Germline V gene lookup returns CDR1 SEHNR and CDR2 FQNEAQ (reference sequence).

Sequenced input: peripheral blood or thyroid tissue (not recorded which). The sequence derives from an adult woman with Graves' disease, either hyperthyroidism or ophthalmopathy (not recorded which). This chain links TRBV7-9 with TRBJ2-7, with D possibly being TRBD2 (5 bases). The CDR3 loop is CASSLSLGVEEQYF. Written as DNA, the CDR3 is TGTGCCAGCAGCTTAAGTCTGGGAGTGGAGGAGCAGTACTTC.